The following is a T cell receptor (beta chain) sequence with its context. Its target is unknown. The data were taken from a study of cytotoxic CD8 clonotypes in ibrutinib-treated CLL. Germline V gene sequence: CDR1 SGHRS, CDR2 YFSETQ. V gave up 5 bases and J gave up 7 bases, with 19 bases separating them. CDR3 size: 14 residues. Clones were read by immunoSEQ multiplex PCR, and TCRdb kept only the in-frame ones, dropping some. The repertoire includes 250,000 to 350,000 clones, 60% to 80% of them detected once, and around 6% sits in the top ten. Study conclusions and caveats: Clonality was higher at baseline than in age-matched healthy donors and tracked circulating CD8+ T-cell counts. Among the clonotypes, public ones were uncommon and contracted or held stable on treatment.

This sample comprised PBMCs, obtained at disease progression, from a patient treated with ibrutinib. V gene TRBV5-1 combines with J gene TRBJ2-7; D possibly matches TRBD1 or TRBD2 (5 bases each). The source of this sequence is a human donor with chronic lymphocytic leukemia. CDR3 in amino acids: CASRKEYGALEQYF. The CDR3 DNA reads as TGCGCCAGCAGGAAGGAGTACGGGGCGCTGGAGCAGTACTTC.